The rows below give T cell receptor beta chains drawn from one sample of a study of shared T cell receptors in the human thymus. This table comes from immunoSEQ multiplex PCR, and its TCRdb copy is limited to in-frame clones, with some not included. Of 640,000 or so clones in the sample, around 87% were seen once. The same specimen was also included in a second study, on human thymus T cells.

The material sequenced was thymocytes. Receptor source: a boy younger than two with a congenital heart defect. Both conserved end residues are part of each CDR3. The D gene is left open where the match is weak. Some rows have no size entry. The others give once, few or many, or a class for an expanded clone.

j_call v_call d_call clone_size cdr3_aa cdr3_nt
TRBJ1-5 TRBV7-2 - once CASSFLGRGFSNQPQHF TGTGCCAGCAGCTTCCTCGGAAGGGGATTCAGCAATCAGCCCCAGCATTTT
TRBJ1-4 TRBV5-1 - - CASSLTGSGSTNEKLFF TGCGCCAGCAGCTTGACAGGGTCGGGTTCAACTAATGAAAAACTGTTTTTT
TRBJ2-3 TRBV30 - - CAWSVSGLALTYTDTQYF TGTGCCTGGAGTGTATCGGGCCTAGCACTGACTTACACAGATACGCAGTATTTT
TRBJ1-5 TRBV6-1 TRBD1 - CASSATDPGQGNQPQHF TGTGCCAGCAGTGCGACCGATCCGGGACAGGGGAATCAGCCCCAGCATTTT
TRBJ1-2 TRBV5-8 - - CASSEIERSLNYGYTF TGTGCCAGCAGCGAGATTGAAAGGAGCCTAAACTATGGCTACACCTTC
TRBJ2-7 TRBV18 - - CASSPSVGSGISYEQYF TGTGCCAGCTCACCTTCAGTCGGTTCAGGGATATCCTACGAGCAGTACTTC
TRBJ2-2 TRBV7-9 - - CASSLAGGQNTGELFF TGTGCCAGCAGCTTAGCCGGGGGGCAGAACACCGGGGAGCTGTTTTTT
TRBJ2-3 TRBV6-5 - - CASSPLETSTDTQYF TGTGCCAGCAGTCCACTAGAGACTAGCACAGATACGCAGTATTTT
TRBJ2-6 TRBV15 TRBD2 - CATSRDPRRGAGANVLTF TGTGCCACCAGCAGAGATCCCCGGCGGGGGGCGGGGGCCAACGTCCTGACTTTC
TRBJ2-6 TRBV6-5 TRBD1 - CASSYGRGPGANVLTF TGTGCCAGCAGTTACGGCAGGGGGCCTGGGGCCAACGTCCTGACTTTC
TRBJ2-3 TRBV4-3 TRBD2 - CASSGGITDTQYF TGCGCCAGCTCGGGGGGGATCACAGATACGCAGTATTTT
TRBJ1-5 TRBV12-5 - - CASGTGYNQPQHF TGTGCTAGTGGGACAGGATACAATCAGCCCCAGCATTTT
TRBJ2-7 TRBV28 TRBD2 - CASVKRERSEQYF TGTGCCAGCGTGAAGCGGGAGAGGTCCGAGCAGTACTTC
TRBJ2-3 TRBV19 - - CASSIVAGPSTDTQYF TGTGCCAGTAGTATAGTGGCGGGCCCTAGCACAGATACGCAGTATTTT
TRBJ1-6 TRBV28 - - CASMGGASSSYNSPLHF TGTGCCAGCATGGGGGGGGCCTCCAGCTCCTATAATTCACCCCTCCACTTT
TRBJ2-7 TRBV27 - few CASSPLTGYEQYF TGTGCCAGCAGTCCACTGACAGGCTACGAGCAGTACTTC
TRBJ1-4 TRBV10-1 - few CASSDRIYNEKLFF TGCGCCAGCAGCGACAGGATTTATAATGAAAAACTGTTTTTT
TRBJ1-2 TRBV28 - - CASRHRTDNYGYTF TGTGCCAGCAGACATCGTACAGATAACTATGGCTACACCTTC
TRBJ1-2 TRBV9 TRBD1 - CASTLSGTGPNYGYTF TGTGCCAGCACCCTATCCGGGACAGGGCCTAACTATGGCTACACCTTC
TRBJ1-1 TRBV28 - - CATRGSGDEGEAFF TGTGCCACTCGGGGTAGTGGTGACGAGGGTGAAGCTTTCTTT
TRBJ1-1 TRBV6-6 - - CASTPAGNTEAFF TGTGCCAGCACCCCGGCAGGGAACACTGAAGCTTTCTTT
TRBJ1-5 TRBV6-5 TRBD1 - CASAKRGQVNQPQHF TGTGCCAGCGCTAAGAGGGGGCAAGTAAATCAGCCCCAGCATTTT
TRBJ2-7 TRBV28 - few CATQGNEQYF TGTGCCACACAGGGTAACGAGCAGTACTTC
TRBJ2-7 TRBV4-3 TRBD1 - CASSPDGQGYEQYF TGCGCCAGCAGCCCCGACGGACAGGGCTACGAGCAGTACTTC
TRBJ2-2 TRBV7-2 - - CASSTHSTGELFF TGTGCCAGCAGCACTCACTCAACCGGGGAGCTGTTTTTT
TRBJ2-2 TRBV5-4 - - CASSHLGTNTGELFF TGTGCCAGCAGCCACCTTGGGACAAACACCGGGGAGCTGTTTTTT
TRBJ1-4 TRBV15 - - CATAGGANEKLFF TGTGCCACCGCGGGGGGGGCGAATGAAAAACTGTTTTTT
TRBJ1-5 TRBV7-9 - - CASSSAGNFNQPQHF TGTGCCAGCAGCTCGGCAGGGAACTTCAATCAGCCCCAGCATTTT
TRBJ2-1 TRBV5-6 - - CASSLLRRDPYNEQFF TGTGCCAGCAGCTTGCTGAGGCGGGACCCCTACAATGAGCAGTTCTTC
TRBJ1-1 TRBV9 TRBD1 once CASSPSDRGAHQWIMNTEAFF TGTGCCAGCAGCCCCTCCGACAGGGGGGCCCATCAATGGATAATGAACACTGAAGCTTTCTTT
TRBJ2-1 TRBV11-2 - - CASSLDPGSPYNEQFF TGTGCCAGCAGCTTAGACCCGGGGTCTCCCTACAATGAGCAGTTCTTC
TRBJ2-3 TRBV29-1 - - CSACDRCITDTQYF TGCAGCGCATGCGACAGGTGTATCACAGATACGCAGTATTTT
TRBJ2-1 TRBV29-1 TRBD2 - CSVDGTSGNNEQFF TGCAGCGTTGATGGGACTAGCGGGAACAATGAGCAGTTCTTC
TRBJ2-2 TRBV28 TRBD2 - CASSFFRWREGGELFF TGTGCCAGCAGTTTTTTCCGGTGGCGGGAGGGCGGGGAGCTGTTTTTT
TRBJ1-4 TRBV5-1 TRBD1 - CASSFGQGAGDEKLFF TGCGCCAGCAGCTTCGGACAGGGGGCGGGGGATGAAAAACTGTTTTTT
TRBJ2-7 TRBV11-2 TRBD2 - CASSWTSAYEQYF TGTGCCAGCAGTTGGACTAGCGCGTACGAGCAGTACTTC
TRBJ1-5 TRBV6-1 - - CASSESKPGYQPQHF TGTGCCAGCAGTGAAAGTAAACCAGGATATCAGCCCCAGCATTTT